The present TCR beta chain was sequenced within a study of yellow fever vaccine responses in identical twins. Study-level findings and limits: After vaccination, twins' T cell response reportedly seemed partly convergent, partly personalized.

Germline CDR1 is MDHEN and CDR2 is SYDVKM. V gave up 6 bases and J gave up 5 bases; unmatched junction bases: 13. The CDR3 extends over 15 amino acids. About this clonotype itself: No antigen is known for it.

One entry per CDR3 protein, called by TCRdb with MiXCR from the RT-PCR reads. The sample holds fewer than 11,000 distinct CDR3 sequences; over 65% are singletons and the top ten take under 2.5%. The chain couples TRBV28 to TRBJ2-7; TRBD1 aligns across 7 bases. The clonotype originates from a woman aged 18-30 years who received the yellow fever vaccine. The sequencing here drew on T cells from blood (PBMCs), unsorted or a sorted subset (not recorded which), taken before or after yellow fever vaccination (not recorded which). The CDR3 DNA reads TGTGCCAGCAGCTCGACACCCGGACAGGTCCACGAGCAGTACTTC. Translating gives CASSSTPGQVHEQYF.